This entry lists 13 T cell receptor beta chains sequenced from one sample in a study of blood T cell repertoires in COVID-19 (dated by TCRdb to the early 2020s). The library came from the immunoSEQ multiplex PCR assay. Entries here come from immuneACCESS through TCRdb and include only in-frame sequences with V and J called. Some clones fail to appear in such tables; in the studies checked, an unresolved V gene covers under half of the shortfall, and the cause of the remainder is unknown. This sample has 50,000 to 65,000 clones in its table, and 88% of those were observed once. Jointly, the top ten make up under 4.5% of the sample. Material for sequencing was peripheral blood. The receptors shown here come from a human donor in a cohort sampled during active COVID-19.

This chain connects TRBV7-2 to TRBJ2-1; 9 bases fit TRBD2. Germline assignment: CDR1 SGHTA and CDR2 FQGNSA. This CDR3 has 15 amino acids. Trimming removed 7 bases from V and 3 bases from J; junction bases left unmatched: 7. CDR3 in amino acids: CASTWEAGGYNEQFF. CDR3 nucleotide sequence: TGTGCCAGCACCTGGGAAGCGGGGGGCTACAATGAGCAGTTCTTC.

This clone has a handful of counts. The rearrangement links TRBV5-1 to TRBJ2-2; 7 positions match TRBD2. Germline lookup yields CDR1 SGHRS and CDR2 YFSETQ. The CDR3 is 16 amino acids. The trim removed 7 bases at V and 2 bases at J, leaving 11 bases unmatched. In DNA, the CDR3 is TGCGCCAGCGCACCTTGGGCGGGAGTCAACACCGGGGAGCTGTTTTTT. This encodes CASAPWAGVNTGELFF. The full variable domain, completed using reference TRBV5-1 and TRBJ2-2, is KAGVTQTPRYLIKTRGQQVTLSCSPISGHRSVSWYQQTPGQGLQFLFEYFSETQRNKGNFPGRFSGRQFSNSRSEMNVSTLELGDSALYLCASAPWAGVNTGELFFGEGSRLTVL.

This clone was counted once. This chain links TRBV2 with TRBJ1-2, with a possible D match to TRBD1 (5 bases). Trimming took off 8 bases at V and 0 bases at J, with 10 bases between the two ends. From germline, CDR1 is SNHLY and CDR2 FYNNEI. The CDR3 is made up of 13 amino acids. The CDR3 spells CASRQTSNYGYTF. CDR3 coding DNA: TGTGCCAGCCGACAGACCTCTAACTATGGCTACACCTTC.

The rearrangement links TRBV12-3 or TRBV12-4 to TRBJ2-3, with 8 bases aligning to TRBD2. The V and J ends lost 6 bases and 6 bases, in that order; junction bases with no gene match: 5. This CDR3 has 13 amino acids. CDR3 nucleotides: TGTGCCAGCAGGAGCGGGAGAGCGGATACGCAGTATTTT. Amino acids: CASRSGRADTQYF.

The chain combines TRBV29-1 with TRBJ2-2; no definite D call. The CDR3 is made up of 12 amino acids. Germline V gives CDR1 SQVTM, CDR2 ANQGSEA. V lost 3 bases and J 4 bases, leaving 6 bases between the germline ends. CDR3 sequence reads: CSVEEITGELFF. In nucleotides, the CDR3 is TGCAGCGTTGAGGAGATCACCGGGGAGCTGTTTTTT.

The J gene is TRBJ1-1, the V gene TRBV5-1, with D perhaps matching TRBD1 (6 bases). Germline V gene lookup returns CDR1 SGHRS and CDR2 YFSETQ. V dropped 1 base and J dropped 4 bases, with 11 bases sitting between them. CDR3 length: 14 amino acids. CDR3 sequence reads: CASSLLGGPTEAFF. The CDR3 DNA follows: TGCGCCAGCAGCTTGCTCGGGGGGCCCACTGAAGCTTTCTTT.

The rearrangement uses TRBV11-2 and TRBJ2-7; TRBD1 might be the D (6 bases). The CDR3 runs to 17 residues. Per germline, CDR1 SGHAT and CDR2 FQNNGV. The V gene lost 5 bases and the J gene lost 2 bases, with 22 bases spanning the gap. In nucleotides, the CDR3 is TGTGCCAGCAGCCGAATCGTTTTCAGGGGTGGCACCTACGAGCAGTACTTC. This codes for CASSRIVFRGGTYEQYF.

The J gene is TRBJ1-6, the V gene TRBV7-2; tentative D call: TRBD1 (5 bases). The CDR3 is made up of 15 amino acids. Germline V gene data show CDR1 as SGHTA and CDR2 as FQGNSA. The V end lost 3 bases, the J end lost 8 bases, and 14 bases lay between the germline ends. The CDR3 spells CASSLESGTYSPLHF. DNA of the CDR3: TGTGCCAGCAGCTTGGAATCTGGGACTTATTCACCCCTCCACTTT. Complete variable domain (other parts from reference TRBV7-2 and TRBJ1-6): GAGVSQSPSNKVTEKGKDVELRCDPISGHTALYWYRQSLGQGLEFLIYFQGNSAPDKSGLPSDRFSAERTGGSVSTLTIQRTQQEDSAVYLCASSLESGTYSPLHFGNGTRLTVT.

The chain has TRBV28 and TRBJ2-3; 9 bases are shared with TRBD1. The CDR3 loop spans 15 amino acids. Per germline, CDR1 MDHEN and CDR2 SYDVKM. V trimming: 6 bases; J trimming: 3 bases; junction bases outside the gene matches: 7. DNA for the CDR3: TGTGCCAGCAGCAATAGGACAGGGGTGACAGATACGCAGTATTTT. It is translated as CASSNRTGVTDTQYF.

The rearrangement uses TRBV14 and TRBJ2-3; perhaps TRBD2 as D (7 bases). Trimming stripped 4 bases from V and 4 bases from J, with 12 bases between. Germline V lookup: CDR1 SGHDN, CDR2 FVKESK. This CDR3 contains 14 residues. The CDR3, as DNA: TGTGCCAGCAGCCGACTGGGGGGGCCAGATACGCAGTATTTT. It encodes CASSRLGGPDTQYF.

The rearrangement uses TRBV25-1 and TRBJ2-7, with D uncertain. Germline V lookup: CDR1 MGHDK, CDR2 SYGVNS. CDR3 length equals 14 residues. V gave up 8 bases and J gave up 3 bases, with 17 bases separating them. The CDR3: CASERAPGFYEQYF. CDR3 nucleotides: TGTGCCAGCGAAAGAGCCCCCGGTTTCTACGAGCAGTACTTC.

The gene calls are TRBV27 and TRBJ2-1, with 10 bases aligning to TRBD2. Looked up from germline, CDR1 is MNHEY and CDR2 is SMNVEV (reference sequence). The length of the CDR3 is 16 residues. With 6 bases clipped from V and 1 base from J, the junction kept 6 bases outside the gene matches. The CDR3 is CASRPEAGGSYNEQFF. For the CDR3, the DNA is TGTGCCAGCAGACCCGAAGCGGGAGGGTCCTACAATGAGCAGTTCTTC.

This clone was counted only a few times. The J gene is TRBJ2-7, the V gene TRBV6-5; 9 bases are shared with TRBD1. Germline CDR1 and CDR2: MNHEY and SVGAGI. The ends lost 6 bases at V and 3 bases at J; junction bases unmatched: 3. The CDR3 is made up of 13 amino acids. Here the CDR3 reads CASRKGQGYEQYF. Written as DNA, the CDR3 is TGTGCCAGCAGAAAGGGACAGGGCTACGAGCAGTACTTC.